The TCR beta chain described here comes from a study of memory CD4+ T cells and cytomegalovirus serostatus. On this clone: As yet, its antigen is unknown.

Single viable CD3+CD4+CD8-CD45RO+ cells were sorted as the memory CD4+ T cells. Serostatus was set by detecting CMV pp150, pp28, p38, p52 IgG. Positive selection with CD4 microbeads enriched total CD4+ T cells. Overall study results and limits: Suggested: most of the CMV-linked TCR signature lies in CD4+ memory cells.

The CDR3 sequence is 13 residues long. V lost 7 bases, J lost 2 bases, and 4 bases stayed unmatched. From germline, CDR1 is GTSNPN and CDR2 SVGIG (reference sequence). Only in-frame clones appear in the TCRdb table, and some are missing; sequencing was by immunoSEQ multiplex PCR. The sample shows 80,000 or so clones, approximately 78% of them seen only once. V usage is TRBV30 and J usage is TRBJ1-4, with 7 bases matching TRBD1. The sequence was collected from an adult in good health and CMV-seropositive. Material for sequencing was memory CD4+ T cells from blood. Here the CDR3 DNA reads TGTGCCTCAGCGACAGGGACTAATGAAAAACTGTTTTTT. Its protein is CASATGTNEKLFF.